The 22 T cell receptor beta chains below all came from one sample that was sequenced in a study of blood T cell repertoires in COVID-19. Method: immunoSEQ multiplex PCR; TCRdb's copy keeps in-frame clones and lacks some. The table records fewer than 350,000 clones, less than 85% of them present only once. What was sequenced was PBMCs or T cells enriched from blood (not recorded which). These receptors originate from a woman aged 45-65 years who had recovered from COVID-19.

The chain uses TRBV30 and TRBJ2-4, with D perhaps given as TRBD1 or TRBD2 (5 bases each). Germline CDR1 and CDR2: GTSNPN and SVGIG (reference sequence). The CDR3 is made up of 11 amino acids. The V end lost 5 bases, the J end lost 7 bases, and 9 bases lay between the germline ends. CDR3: CAWEGMNIQYF. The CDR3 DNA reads TGTGCCTGGGAGGGGATGAACATTCAGTACTTC.

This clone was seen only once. This CDR3 reads CATSGANEQFF. For the CDR3, the DNA is TGTGCCACAAGCGGGGCAAATGAGCAGTTCTTC. The J gene is TRBJ2-1, the V gene TRBV27, with 7 bases fitting TRBD2. CDR1 and CDR2 from the germline V gene are MNHEY and SMNVEV (reference sequence). The CDR3 loop spans 11 amino acids. The ends lost 10 bases at V and 7 bases at J; junction bases unmatched: 4.

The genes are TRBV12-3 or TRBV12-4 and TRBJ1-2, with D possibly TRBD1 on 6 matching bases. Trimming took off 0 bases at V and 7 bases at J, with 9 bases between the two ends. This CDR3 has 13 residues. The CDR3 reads CASSLAYRVGYTF. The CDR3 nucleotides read TGTGCCAGCAGTTTAGCCTACAGGGTTGGCTACACCTTC.

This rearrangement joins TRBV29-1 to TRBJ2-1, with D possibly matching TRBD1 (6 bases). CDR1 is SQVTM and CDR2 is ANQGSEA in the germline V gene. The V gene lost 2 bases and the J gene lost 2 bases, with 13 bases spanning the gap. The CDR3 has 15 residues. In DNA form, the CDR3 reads TGCAGCGTTGAACGAGGGGGAGTGGCCTACAATGAGCAGTTCTTC. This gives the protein CSVERGGVAYNEQFF.

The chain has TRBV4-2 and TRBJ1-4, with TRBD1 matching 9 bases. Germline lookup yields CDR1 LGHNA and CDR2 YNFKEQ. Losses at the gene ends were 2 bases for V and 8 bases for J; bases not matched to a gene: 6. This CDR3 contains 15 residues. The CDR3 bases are TGTGCCAGCAGCCAACGGAGGACAGGGGTAGAAAAACTGTTTTTT. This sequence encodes CASSQRRTGVEKLFF.

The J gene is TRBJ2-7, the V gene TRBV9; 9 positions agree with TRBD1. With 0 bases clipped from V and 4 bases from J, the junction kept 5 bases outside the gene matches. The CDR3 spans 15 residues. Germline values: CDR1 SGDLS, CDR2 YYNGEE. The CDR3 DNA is TGTGCCAGCAGCGTAGGTGGACAGGGGAGATACGAGCAGTACTTC. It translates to CASSVGGQGRYEQYF.

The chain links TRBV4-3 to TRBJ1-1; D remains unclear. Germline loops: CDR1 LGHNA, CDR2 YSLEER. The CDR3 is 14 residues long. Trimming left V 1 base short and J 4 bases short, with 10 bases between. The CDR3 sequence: CASSQGRGPTEAFF. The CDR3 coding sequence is TGCGCCAGCAGCCAAGGACGAGGTCCCACTGAAGCTTTCTTT.

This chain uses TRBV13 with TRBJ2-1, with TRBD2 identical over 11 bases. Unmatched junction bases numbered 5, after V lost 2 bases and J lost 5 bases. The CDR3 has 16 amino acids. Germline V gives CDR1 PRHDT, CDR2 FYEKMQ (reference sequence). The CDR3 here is CASSLIAGGTNNEQFF. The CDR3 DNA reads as TGTGCCAGCAGCTTAATAGCGGGGGGGACCAACAATGAGCAGTTCTTC.

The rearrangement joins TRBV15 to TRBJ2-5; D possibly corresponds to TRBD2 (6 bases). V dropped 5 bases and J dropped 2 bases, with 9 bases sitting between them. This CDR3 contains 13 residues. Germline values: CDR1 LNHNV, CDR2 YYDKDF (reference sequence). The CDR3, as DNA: TGTGCCACCAGCGGAGGACTACAAGAGACCCAGTACTTC. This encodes CATSGGLQETQYF.

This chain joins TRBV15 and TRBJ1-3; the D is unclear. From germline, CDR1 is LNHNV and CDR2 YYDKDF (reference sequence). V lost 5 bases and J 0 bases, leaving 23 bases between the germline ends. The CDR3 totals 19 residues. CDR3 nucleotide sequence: TGTGCCACCAGCGCGACGGTTATAGTCGACACCCGCTCTGGAAACACCATATATTTT. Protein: CATSATVIVDTRSGNTIYF.

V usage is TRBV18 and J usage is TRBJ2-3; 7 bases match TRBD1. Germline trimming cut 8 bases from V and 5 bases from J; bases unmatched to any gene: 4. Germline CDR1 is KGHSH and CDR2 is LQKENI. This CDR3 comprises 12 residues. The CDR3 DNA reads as TGTGCCAGCAGGGGGCAGGGAGATACGCAGTATTTT. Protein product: CASRGQGDTQYF.

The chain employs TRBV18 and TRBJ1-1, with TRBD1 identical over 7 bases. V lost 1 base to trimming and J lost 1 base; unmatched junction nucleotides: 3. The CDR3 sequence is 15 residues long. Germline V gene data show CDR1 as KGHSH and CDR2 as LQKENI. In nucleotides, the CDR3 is TGTGCCAGCTCACCACAGGGGGCGGAGAACACTGAAGCTTTCTTT. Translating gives CASSPQGAENTEAFF.

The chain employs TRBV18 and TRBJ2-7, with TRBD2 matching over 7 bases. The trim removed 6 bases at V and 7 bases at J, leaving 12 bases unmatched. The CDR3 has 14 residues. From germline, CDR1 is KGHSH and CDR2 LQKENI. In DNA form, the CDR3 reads TGTGCCAGCTCGCCCGTCTCGGGAGGCGGGGAGCAGTACTTC. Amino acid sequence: CASSPVSGGGEQYF.

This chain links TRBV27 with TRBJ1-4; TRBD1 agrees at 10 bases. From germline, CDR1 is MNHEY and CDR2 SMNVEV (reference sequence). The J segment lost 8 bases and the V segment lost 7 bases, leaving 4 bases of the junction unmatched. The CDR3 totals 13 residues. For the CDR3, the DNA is TGTGCCAGCAAGGACAGGGGGAGAGAAAAACTGTTTTTT. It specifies CASKDRGREKLFF.

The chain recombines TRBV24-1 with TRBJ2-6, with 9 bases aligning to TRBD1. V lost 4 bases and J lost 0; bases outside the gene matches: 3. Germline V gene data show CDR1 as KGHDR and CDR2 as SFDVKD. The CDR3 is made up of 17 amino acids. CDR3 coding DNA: TGTGCCACCAGTGACAAGACAGGGGGCTCTGGGGCCAACGTCCTGACTTTC. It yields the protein CATSDKTGGSGANVLTF.

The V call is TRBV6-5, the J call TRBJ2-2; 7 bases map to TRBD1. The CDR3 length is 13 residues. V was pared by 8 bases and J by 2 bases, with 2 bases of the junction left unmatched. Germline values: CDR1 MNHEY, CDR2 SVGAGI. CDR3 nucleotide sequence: TGTGCCAGCGGGGACAGAAACACCGGGGAGCTGTTTTTT. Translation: CASGDRNTGELFF.

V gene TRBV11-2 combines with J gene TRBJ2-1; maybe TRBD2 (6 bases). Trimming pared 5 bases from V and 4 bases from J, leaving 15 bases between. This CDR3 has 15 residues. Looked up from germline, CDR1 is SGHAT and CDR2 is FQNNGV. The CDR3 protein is CASSGGSDIYNEQFF. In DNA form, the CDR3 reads TGTGCCAGCAGCGGGGGGTCAGACATTTACAATGAGCAGTTCTTC.

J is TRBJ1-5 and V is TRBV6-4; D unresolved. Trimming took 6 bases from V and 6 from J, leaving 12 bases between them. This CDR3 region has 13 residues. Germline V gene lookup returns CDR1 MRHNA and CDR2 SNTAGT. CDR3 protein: CASSADESQPQHF. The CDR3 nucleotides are TGTGCCAGCAGCGCTGATGAGAGTCAGCCCCAGCATTTT.

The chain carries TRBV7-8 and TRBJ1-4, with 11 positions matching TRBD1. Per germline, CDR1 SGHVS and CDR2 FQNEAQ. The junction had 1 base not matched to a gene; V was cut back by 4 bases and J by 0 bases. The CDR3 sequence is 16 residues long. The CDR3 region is CASSSGQGATNEKLFF. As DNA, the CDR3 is TGTGCCAGCAGCTCGGGACAGGGGGCAACTAATGAAAAACTGTTTTTT.

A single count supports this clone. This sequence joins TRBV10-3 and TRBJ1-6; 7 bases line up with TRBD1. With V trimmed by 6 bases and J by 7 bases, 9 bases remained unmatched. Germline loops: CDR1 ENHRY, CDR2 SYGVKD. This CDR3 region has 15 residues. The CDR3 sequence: CAIRDGGTVNSPLHF. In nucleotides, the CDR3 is TGTGCCATCAGGGATGGCGGGACAGTAAATTCACCCCTCCACTTT.

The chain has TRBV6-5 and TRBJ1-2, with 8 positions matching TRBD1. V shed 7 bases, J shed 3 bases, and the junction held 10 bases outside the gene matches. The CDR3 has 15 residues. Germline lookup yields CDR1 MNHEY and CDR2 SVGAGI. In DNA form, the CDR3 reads TGTGCCAGCAACGCGCGGACAGGGCGGGACTATGGCTACACCTTC. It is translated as CASNARTGRDYGYTF.

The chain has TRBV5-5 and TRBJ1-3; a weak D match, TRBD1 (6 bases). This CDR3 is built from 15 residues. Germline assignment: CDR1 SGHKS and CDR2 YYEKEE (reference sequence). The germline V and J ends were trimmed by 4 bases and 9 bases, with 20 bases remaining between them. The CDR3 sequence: CASSGAGTLAATIYF. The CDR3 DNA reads TGTGCCAGCAGCGGCGCCGGGACACTTGCGGCCACCATATATTTT.